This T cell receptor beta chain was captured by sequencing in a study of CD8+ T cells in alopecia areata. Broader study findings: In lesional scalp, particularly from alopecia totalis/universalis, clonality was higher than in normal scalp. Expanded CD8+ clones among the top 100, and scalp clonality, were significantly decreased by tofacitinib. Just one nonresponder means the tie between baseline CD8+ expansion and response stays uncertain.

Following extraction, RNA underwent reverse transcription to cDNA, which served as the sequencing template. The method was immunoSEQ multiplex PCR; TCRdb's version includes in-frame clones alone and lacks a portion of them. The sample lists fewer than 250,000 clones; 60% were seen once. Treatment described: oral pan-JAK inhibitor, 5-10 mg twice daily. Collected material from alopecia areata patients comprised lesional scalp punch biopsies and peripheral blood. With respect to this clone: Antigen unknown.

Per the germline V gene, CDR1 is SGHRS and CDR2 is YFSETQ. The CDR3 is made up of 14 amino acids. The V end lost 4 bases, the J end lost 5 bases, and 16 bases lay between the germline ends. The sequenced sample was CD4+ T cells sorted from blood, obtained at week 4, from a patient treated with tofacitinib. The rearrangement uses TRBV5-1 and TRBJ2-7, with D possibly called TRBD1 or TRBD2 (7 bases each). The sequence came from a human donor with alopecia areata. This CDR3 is CASSRGDSPNEQYF. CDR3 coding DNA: TGCGCCAGCAGCCGGGGGGACAGCCCTAACGAGCAGTACTTC. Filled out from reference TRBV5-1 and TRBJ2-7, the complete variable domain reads KAGVTQTPRYLIKTRGQQVTLSCSPISGHRSVSWYQQTPGQGLQFLFEYFSETQRNKGNFPGRFSGRQFSNSRSEMNVSTLELGDSALYLCASSRGDSPNEQYFGPGTRLTVT.